This entry features one T cell receptor beta chain sequence. This specimen belongs to a study of cytomegalovirus exposure and HLA in healthy donors. J gave up 16 bases and V 4 bases, and 9 bases lay outside the gene matches. This CDR3 has 12 amino acids. The germline CDR1 and CDR2 sequences are SGHAT and FQNNGV. Use of 60 Vbeta and 13 Jbeta primers characterized the PCR. The assay was immunoSEQ multiplex PCR, and TCRdb's table has in-frame clones only and misses some. The table lists 180,000 or so clones, 70% to 90% of them singletons. The sample comprised PBMCs. This clonotype was sampled from a young woman in good health and CMV-seronegative. The chain employs TRBV11-2 and TRBJ2-1; 8 bases align to TRBD2. The CDR3 here is CASSSEGLASFF. The CDR3 DNA reads TGTGCCAGCAGCTCTGAAGGACTAGCAAGCTTCTTC.